This T cell receptor (beta chain) was profiled in a study of T cells in women clearing cervical HPV infection. Overall study context: Controls gave blood once infection was undetectable; cases at lesion identification. General study results and limits: TRBV6-7 abundance was lower in cases than controls (around 0.1% versus 0.15%). CIN3+ cases had significantly higher TCR repertoire richness than controls, but evenness did not differ.

As regards this clone: The antigen remains unidentified. Read data end 3 residues before the CDR3 end; the end is taken from the germline J gene.

Germline V gene lookup returns CDR1 ENHRY and CDR2 SYGVKD. This CDR3 region has 14 residues. Trimming cost V 3 bases and J 4 bases, with 12 bases left between them. Here immunoSEQ multiplex PCR was the method, and the copy in TCRdb shows in-frame clones only, minus some. This table holds some 25,000 clones. The TCR originated in a woman between 18 and 70 years old with a cervical HPV16 infection that either progressed to CIN3+ or cleared (not recorded which). Sequencing input: blood buffy coat. The V gene is TRBV10-3, the J gene TRBJ2-5; tentative D call: TRBD1 (6 bases). The CDR3 sequence: CAISEQGTGETQYF. The CDR3 DNA, read in part, is TGTGCCATCAGTGAACAGGGTACGGGAGAGACC.